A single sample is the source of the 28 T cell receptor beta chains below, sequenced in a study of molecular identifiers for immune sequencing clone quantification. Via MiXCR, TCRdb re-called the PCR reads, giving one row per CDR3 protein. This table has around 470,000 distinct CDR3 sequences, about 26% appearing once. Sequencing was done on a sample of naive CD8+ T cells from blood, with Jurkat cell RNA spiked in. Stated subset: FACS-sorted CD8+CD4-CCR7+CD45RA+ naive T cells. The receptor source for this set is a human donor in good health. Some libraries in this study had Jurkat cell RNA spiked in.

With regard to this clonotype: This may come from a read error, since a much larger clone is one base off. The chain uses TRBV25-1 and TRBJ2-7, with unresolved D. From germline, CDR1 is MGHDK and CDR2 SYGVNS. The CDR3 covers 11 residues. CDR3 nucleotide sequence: TGTGCCAGCAGTGTCAGCAGCGAGCAGCACTTC. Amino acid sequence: CASSVSSEQHF.

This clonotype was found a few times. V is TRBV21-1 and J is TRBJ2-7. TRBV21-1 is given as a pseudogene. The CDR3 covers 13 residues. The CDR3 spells CASSKEWTYEQYF. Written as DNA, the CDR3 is TGTGCCAGCAGCAAAGAATGGACCTACGAGCAGTACTTC.

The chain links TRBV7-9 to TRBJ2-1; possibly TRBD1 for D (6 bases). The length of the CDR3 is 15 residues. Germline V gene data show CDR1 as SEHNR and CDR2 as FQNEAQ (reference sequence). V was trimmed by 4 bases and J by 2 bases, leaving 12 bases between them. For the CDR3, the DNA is TGTGCCAGCAGCTCGCAGGGGAGAACCTACAATGAGCAGTTCTTC. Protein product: CASSSQGRTYNEQFF. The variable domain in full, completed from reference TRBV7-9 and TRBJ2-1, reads DTGVSQNPRHKITKRGQNVTFRCDPISEHNRLYWYRQTLGQGPEFLTYFQNEAQLEKSRLLSDRFSAERPKGSFSTLEIQRTEQGDSAMYLCASSSQGRTYNEQFFGPGTRLTVL.

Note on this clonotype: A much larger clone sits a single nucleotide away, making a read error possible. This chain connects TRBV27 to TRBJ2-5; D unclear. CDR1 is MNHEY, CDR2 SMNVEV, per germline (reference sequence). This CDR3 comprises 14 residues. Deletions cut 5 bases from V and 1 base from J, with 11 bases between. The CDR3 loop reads CASSPTRLQETQYF. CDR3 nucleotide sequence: TGTGCCAGCAGTCCGACAAGGCTCCAAGAGACCCAGTACTTC.

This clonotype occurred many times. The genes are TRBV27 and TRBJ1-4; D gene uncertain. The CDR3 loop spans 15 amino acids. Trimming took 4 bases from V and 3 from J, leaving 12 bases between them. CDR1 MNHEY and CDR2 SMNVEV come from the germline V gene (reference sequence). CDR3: CASSSYLGSNEKLFF. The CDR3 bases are TGTGCCAGCAGTTCCTACTTAGGGTCTAATGAAAAACTGTTTTTT.

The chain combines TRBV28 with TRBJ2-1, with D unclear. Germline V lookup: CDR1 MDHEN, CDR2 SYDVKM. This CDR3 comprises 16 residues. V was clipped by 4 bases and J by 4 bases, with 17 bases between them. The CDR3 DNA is TGTGCCAGCAGTTCTCTCCGTTTGTCAGCATACAATGAGCAGTTCTTC. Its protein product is CASSSLRLSAYNEQFF.

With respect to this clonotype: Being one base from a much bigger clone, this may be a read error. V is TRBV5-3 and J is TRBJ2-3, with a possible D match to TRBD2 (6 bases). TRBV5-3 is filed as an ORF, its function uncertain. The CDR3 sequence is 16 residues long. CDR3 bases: TGTGCCAGCAGCTTGGCTGTAAGCGGGAGCACAGATACGCAGTATTTT. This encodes CASSLAVSGSTDTQYF.

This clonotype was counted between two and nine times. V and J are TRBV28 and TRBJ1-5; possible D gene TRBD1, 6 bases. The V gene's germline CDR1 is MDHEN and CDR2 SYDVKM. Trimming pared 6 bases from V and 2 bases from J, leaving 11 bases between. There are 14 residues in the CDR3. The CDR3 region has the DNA TGTGCCAGCAGAACCGCAGGGGGCAATCAGCCCCAGCATTTT. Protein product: CASRTAGGNQPQHF.

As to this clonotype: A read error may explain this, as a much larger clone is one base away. The CDR3 DNA reads as TGCGCCAGCAGCCAAGATACAGGTTTGCGACCCCCGCATTTT. Protein: CASSQDTGLRPPHF. The V call is TRBV4-3, the J call TRBJ1-5; a possible D gene is TRBD1 (5 bases). This CDR3 has 14 amino acids. Germline-derived CDR1 and CDR2 are LGHNA and YSLEER.

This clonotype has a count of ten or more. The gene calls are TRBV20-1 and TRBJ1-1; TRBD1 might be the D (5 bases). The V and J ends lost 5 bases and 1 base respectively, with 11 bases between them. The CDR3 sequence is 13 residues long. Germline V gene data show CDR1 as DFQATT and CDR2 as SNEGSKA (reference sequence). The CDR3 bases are TGCAGTGCTCCGGCCGGGACGAACACTGAAGCTTTCTTT. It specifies CSAPAGTNTEAFF.

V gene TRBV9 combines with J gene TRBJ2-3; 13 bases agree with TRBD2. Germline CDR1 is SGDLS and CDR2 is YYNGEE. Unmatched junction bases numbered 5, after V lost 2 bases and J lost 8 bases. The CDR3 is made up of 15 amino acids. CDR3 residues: CASSVTSGRPGTQYF. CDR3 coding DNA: TGTGCCAGCAGCGTGACTAGCGGGAGGCCAGGTACGCAGTATTTT.

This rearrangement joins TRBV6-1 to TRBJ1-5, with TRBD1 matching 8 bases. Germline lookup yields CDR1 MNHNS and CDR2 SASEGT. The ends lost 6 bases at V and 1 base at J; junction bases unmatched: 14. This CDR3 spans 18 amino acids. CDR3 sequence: CASRLAGGERLSNQPQHF. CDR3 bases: TGTGCCAGCAGATTAGCAGGGGGCGAACGTCTCAGCAATCAGCCCCAGCATTTT.

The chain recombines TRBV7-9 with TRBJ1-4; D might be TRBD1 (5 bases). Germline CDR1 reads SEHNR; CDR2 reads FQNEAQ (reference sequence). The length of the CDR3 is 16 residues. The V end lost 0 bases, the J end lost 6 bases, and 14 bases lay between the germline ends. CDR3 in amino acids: CASSLARQSEDEKLFF. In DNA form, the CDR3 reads TGTGCCAGCAGCTTAGCCCGACAGTCCGAGGATGAAAAACTGTTTTTT.

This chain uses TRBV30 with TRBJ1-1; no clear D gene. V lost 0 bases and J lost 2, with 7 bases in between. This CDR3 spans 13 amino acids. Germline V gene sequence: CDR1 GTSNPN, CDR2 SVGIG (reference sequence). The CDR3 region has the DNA TGTGCCTGGAGTGTCACCCTTAACACTGAAGCTTTCTTT. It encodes CAWSVTLNTEAFF.

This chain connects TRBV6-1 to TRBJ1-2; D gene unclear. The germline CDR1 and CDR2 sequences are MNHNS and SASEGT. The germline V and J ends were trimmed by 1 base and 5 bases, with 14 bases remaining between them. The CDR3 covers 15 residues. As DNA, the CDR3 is TGTGCCAGCAGTGAAGGGGTTGGAGGCGGTTATGGCTACACCTTC. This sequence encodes CASSEGVGGGYGYTF.

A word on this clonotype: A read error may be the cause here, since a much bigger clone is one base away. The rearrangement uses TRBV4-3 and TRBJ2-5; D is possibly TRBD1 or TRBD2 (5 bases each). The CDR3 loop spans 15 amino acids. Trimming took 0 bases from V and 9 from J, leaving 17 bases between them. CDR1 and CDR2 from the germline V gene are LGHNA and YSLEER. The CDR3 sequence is CASSQDRDPGQPQYF. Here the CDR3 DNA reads TGCGCCAGCAGCCAAGATAGGGACCCCGGGCAGCCCCAGTACTTC.

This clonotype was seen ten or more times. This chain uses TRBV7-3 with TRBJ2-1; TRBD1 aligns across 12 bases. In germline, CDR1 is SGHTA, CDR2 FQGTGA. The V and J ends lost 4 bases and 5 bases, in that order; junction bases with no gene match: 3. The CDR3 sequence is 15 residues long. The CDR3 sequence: CASSSGTGGHNEQFF. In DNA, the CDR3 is TGTGCCAGCAGCTCCGGGACAGGGGGCCACAATGAGCAGTTCTTC. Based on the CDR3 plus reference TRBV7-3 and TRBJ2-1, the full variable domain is GAGVSQTPSNKVTEKGKYVELRCDPISGHTALYWYRQSLGQGPEFLIYFQGTGAADDSGLPNDRFFAVRPEGSVSTLKIQRTERGDSAVYLCASSSGTGGHNEQFFGPGTRLTVL.

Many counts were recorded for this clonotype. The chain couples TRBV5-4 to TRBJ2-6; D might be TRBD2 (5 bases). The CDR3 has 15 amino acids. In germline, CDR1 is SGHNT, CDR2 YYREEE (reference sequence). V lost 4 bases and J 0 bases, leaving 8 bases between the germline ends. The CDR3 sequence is CASSRGSSGANVLTF. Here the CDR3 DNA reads TGTGCCAGCAGCCGAGGGAGCTCTGGGGCCAACGTCCTGACTTTC.

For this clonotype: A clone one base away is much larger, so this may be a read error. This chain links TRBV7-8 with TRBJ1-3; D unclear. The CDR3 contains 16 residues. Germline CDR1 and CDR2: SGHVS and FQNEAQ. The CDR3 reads CASKKASPDSGNIIYF. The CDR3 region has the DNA TGTGCCAGCAAGAAGGCCAGCCCGGACTCTGGAAACATCATATATTTT. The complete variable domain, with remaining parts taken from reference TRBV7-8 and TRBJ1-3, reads GAGVSQSPRYKVAKRGQDVALRCDPISGHVSLFWYQQALGQGPEFLTYFQNEAQLDKSGLPSDRFFAERPEGSVSTLKIQRTQQEDSAVYLCASKKASPDSGNIIYFGEGSWLTVV.

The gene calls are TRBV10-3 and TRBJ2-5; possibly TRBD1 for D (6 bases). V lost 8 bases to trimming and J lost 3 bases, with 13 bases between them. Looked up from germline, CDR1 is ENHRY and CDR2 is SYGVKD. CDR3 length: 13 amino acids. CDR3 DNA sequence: TGTGCCATCGGCAGGGGCGGCGAAGAGACCCAGTACTTC. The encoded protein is CAIGRGGEETQYF.

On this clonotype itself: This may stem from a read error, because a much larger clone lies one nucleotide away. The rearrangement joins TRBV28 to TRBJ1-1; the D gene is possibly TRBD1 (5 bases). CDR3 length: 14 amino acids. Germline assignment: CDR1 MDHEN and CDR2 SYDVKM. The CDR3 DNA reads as TGTGCCAGCAGTTTGCGGGGGGACTCCACTGAAGCTGTCTTT. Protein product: CASSLRGDSTEAVF.

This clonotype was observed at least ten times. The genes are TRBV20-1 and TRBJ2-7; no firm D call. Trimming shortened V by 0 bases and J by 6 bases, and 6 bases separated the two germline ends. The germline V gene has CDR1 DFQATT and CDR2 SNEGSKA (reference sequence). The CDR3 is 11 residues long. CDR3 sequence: CSARDTVEQYF. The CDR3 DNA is TGCAGTGCTAGAGATACTGTCGAGCAGTACTTC.

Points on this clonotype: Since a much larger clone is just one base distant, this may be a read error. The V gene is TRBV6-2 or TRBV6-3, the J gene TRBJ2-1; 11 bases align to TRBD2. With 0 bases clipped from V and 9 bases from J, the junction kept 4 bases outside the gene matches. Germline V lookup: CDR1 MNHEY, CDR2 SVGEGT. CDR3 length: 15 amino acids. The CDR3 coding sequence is TGTGCCAGCAGTTACTCACCTAGCGGGGGGACTGAGCAGTTCTTC. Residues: CASSYSPSGGTEQFF.

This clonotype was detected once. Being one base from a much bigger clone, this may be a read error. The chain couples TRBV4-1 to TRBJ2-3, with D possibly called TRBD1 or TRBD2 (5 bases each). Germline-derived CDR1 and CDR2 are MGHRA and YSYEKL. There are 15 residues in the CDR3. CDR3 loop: CTSSPVRDRTDTQYF. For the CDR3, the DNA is TGCACCAGCAGCCCCGTCCGGGACCGCACAGATACGCAGTATTTT.

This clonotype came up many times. As DNA, the CDR3 is TGTGCCAGCAGCTACGGGACAGGAAACTATGGCTACACCTTC. Protein sequence: CASSYGTGNYGYTF. The V call is TRBV14, the J call TRBJ1-2; 8 bases are a match to TRBD1. This CDR3 has 14 amino acids. J was trimmed by 2 bases and V by 5 bases; bases with no gene match: 4. CDR1 is SGHDN, CDR2 FVKESK, per germline.

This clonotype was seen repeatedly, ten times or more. The CDR3 DNA follows: TGTGCCAGCAGTCCGTCGAGGGACAGGGGGCTAACTGAAGCTTTCTTT. It codes for CASSPSRDRGLTEAFF. The J gene is TRBJ1-1, the V gene TRBV12-3 or TRBV12-4; TRBD1 agrees at 12 bases. Losses at the gene ends were 5 bases for V and 5 bases for J; bases not matched to a gene: 9. The CDR3 is 16 amino acids.

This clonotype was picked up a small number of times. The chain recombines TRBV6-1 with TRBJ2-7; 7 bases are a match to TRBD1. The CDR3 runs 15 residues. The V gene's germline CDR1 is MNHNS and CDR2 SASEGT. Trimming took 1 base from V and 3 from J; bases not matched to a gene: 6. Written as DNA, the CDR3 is TGTGCCAGCAGTGAAGGAAATTACAGGGGCTACGAGCAGTACTTC. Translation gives CASSEGNYRGYEQYF.

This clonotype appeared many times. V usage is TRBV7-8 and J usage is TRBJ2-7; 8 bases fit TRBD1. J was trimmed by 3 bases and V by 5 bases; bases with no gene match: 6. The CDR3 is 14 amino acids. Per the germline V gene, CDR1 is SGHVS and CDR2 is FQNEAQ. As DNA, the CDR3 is TGTGCCAGCAGCCTGGGACAGGAGTACTACGAGCAGTACTTC. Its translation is CASSLGQEYYEQYF.